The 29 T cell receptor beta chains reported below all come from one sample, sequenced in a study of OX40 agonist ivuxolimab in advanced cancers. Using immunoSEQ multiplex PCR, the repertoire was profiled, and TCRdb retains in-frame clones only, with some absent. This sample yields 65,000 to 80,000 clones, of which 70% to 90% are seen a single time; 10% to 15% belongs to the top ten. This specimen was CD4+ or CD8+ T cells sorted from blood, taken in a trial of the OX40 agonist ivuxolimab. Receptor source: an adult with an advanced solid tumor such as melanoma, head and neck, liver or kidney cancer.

This CDR3 is CASSSLVSATDTQYF. CDR3 DNA: TGTGCCAGCAGCTCCCTCGTGTCTGCGACAGATACGCAGTATTTT. J is TRBJ2-3 and V is TRBV7-9, with D hard to call. Trimming cost V 4 bases and J 3 bases, with 14 bases left between them. Germline-derived CDR1 and CDR2 are SEHNR and FQNEAQ (reference sequence). The length of the CDR3 is 15 residues.

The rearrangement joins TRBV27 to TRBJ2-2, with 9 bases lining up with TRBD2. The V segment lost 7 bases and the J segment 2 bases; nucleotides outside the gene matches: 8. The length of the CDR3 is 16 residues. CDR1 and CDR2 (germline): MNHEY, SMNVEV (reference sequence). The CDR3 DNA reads TGTGCCAGCACCGTAATAGCGGGAGAAAACACCGGGGAGCTGTTTTTT. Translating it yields CASTVIAGENTGELFF.

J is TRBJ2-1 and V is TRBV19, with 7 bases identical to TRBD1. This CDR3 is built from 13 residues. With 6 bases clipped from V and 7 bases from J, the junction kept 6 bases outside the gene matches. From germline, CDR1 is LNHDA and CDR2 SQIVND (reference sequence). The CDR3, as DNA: TGTGCCAGTAGGACAGGGTTGGGGAATGAGCAGTTCTTC. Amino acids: CASRTGLGNEQFF. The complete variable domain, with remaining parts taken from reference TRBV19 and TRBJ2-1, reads DGGITQSPKYLFRKEGQNVTLSCEQNLNHDAMYWYRQDPGQGLRLIYYSQIVNDFQKGDIAEGYSVSREKKESFPLTVTSAQKNPTAFYLCASRTGLGNEQFFGPGTRLTVL.

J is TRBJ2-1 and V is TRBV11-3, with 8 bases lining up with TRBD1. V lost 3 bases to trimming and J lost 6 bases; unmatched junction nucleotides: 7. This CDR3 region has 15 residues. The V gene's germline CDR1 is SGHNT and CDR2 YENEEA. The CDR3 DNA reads TGTGCCAGCAGCTTCAGGGGGCAGAAGGGCAATGAGCAGTTCTTC. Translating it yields CASSFRGQKGNEQFF.

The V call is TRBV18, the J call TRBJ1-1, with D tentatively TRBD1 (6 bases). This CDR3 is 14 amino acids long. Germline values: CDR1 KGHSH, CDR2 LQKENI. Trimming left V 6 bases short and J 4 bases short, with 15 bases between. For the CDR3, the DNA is TGTGCCAGCTCGCCCGGGGGGGGGCCCACTGAAGCTTTCTTT. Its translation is CASSPGGGPTEAFF.

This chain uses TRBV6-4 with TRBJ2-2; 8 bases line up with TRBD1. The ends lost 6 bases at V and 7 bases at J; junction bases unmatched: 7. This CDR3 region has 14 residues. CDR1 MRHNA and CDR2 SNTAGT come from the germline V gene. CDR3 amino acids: CASSRTGYDGELFF. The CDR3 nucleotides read TGTGCCAGCAGCAGGACAGGGTATGACGGGGAGCTGTTTTTT.

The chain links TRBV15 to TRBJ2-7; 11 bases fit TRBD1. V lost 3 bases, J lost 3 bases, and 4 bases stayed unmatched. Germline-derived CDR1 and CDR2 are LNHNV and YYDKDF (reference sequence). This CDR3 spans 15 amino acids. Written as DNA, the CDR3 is TGTGCCACCAGCAGTCTGGGGACAGGGGGCTACGAGCAGTACTTC. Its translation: CATSSLGTGGYEQYF.

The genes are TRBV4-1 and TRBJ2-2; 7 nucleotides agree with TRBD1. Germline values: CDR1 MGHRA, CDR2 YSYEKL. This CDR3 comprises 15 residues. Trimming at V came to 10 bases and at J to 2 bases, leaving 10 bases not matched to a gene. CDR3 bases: TGCGCCACAAAGAAGACAGGGACCAACACCGGGGAGCTGTTTTTT. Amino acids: CATKKTGTNTGELFF.

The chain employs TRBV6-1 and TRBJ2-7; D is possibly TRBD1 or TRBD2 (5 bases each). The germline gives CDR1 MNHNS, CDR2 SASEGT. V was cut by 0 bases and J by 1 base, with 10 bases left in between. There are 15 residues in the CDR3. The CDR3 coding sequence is TGTGCCAGCAGTGAAGCCGGGACGGCTTCCTACGAGCAGTACTTC. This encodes CASSEAGTASYEQYF.

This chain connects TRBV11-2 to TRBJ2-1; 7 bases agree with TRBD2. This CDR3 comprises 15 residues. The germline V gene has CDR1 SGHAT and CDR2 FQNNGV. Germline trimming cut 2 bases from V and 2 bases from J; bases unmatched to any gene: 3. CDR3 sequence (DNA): TGTGCCAGCAGCTTACCTAGCGGCACCTACAATGAGCAGTTCTTC. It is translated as CASSLPSGTYNEQFF.

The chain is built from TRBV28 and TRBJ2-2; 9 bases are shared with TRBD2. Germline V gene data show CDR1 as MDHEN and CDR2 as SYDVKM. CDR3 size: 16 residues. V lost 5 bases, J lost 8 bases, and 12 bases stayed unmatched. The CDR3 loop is CASSPPASGIGGELFF. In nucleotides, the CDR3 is TGTGCCAGCAGTCCCCCCGCTAGCGGGATAGGTGGGGAGCTGTTTTTT.

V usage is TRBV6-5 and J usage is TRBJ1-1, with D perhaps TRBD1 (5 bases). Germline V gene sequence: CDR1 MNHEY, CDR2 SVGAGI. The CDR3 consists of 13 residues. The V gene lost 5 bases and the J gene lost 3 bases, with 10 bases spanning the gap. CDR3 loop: CASSPQQDTEAFF. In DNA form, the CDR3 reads TGTGCCAGCAGTCCGCAACAGGACACTGAAGCTTTCTTT.

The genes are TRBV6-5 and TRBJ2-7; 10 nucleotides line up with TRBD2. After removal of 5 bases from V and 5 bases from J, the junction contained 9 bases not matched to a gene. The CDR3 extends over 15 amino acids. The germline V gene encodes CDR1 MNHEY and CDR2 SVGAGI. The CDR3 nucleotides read TGTGCCAGCAGTGGTGGTATGAGCGGGAGGGACGAGCAGTACTTC. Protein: CASSGGMSGRDEQYF.

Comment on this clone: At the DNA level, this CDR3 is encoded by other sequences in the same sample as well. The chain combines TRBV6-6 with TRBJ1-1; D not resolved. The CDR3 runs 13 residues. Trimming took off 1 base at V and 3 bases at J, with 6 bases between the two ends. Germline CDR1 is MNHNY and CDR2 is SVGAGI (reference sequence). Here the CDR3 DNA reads TGTGCCAGCAGTTACTTGGGGTACACTGAAGCTTTCTTT. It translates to CASSYLGYTEAFF.

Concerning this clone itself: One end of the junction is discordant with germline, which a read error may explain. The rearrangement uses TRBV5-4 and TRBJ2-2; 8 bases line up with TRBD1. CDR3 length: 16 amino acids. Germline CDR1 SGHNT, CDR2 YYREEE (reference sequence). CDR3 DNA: TGCGCCAGCAGCCAATTTCAGGGGGCGATTGCCGGGGAGCTGTTTTTT. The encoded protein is CASSQFQGAIAGELFF.

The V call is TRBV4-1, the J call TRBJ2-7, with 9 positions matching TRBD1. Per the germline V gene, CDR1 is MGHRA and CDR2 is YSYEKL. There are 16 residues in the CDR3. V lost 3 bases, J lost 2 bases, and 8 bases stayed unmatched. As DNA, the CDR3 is TGCGCCAGCAGCCACCTGGGACAGGGAAACCCCTACGAGCAGTACTTC. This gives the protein CASSHLGQGNPYEQYF.

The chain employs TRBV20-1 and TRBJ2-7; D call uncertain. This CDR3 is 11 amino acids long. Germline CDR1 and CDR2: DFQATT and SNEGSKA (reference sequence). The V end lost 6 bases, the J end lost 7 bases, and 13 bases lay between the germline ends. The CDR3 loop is CSADTLGEQYF. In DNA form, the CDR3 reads TGCAGTGCCGACACCCTGGGGGAGCAGTACTTC.

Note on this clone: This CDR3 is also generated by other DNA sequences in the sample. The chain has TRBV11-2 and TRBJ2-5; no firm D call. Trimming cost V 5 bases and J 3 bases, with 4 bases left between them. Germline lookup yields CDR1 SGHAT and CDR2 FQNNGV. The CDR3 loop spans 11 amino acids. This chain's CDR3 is CASSPKETQYF. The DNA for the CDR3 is TGTGCCAGCAGCCCCAAAGAGACCCAGTACTTC. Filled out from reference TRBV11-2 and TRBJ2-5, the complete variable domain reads EAGVAQSPRYKIIEKRQSVAFWCNPISGHATLYWYQQILGQGPKLLIQFQNNGVVDDSQLPKDRFSAERLKGVDSTLKIQPAKLEDSAVYLCASSPKETQYFGPGTRLLVL.

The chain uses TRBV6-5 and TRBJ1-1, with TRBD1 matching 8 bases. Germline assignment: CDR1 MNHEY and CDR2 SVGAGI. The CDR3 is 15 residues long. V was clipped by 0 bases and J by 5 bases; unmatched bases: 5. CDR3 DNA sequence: TGTGCCAGCAGTTACTCGCAGGGGGCGCGGACTGAAGCTTTCTTT. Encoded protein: CASSYSQGARTEAFF.

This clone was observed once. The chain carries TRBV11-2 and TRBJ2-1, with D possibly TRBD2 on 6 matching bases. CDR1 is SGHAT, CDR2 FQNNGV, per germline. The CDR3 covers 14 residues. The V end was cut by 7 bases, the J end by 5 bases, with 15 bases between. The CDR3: CASNTPGGDNEQFF. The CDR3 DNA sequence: TGTGCCAGCAACACCCCCGGAGGGGACAATGAGCAGTTCTTC.

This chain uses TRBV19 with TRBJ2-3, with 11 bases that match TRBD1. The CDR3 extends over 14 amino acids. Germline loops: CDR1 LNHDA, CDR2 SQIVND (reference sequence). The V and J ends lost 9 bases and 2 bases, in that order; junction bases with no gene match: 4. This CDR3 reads CASIGQGATDTQYF. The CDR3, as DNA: TGTGCCAGCATAGGACAGGGGGCCACAGATACGCAGTATTTT.

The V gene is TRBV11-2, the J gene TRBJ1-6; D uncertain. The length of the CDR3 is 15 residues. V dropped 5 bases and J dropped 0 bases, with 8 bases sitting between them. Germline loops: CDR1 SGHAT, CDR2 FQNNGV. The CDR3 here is CASSRTTSYNSPLHF. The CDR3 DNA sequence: TGTGCCAGCAGCCGGACGACCTCCTATAATTCACCCCTCCACTTT.

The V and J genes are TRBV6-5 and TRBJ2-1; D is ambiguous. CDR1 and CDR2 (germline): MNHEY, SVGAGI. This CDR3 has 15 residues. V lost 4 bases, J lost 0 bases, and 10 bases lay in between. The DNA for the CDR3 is TGTGCCAGCAGTTTCGACGGTGGCTCCTACAATGAGCAGTTCTTC. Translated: CASSFDGGSYNEQFF.

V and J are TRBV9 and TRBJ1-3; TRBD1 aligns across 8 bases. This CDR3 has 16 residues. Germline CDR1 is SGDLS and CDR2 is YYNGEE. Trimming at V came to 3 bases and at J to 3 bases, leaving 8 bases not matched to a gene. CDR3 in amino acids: CASSATRTGFGNTIYF. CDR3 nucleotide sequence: TGTGCCAGCAGCGCGACTCGGACAGGGTTTGGAAACACCATATATTTT.

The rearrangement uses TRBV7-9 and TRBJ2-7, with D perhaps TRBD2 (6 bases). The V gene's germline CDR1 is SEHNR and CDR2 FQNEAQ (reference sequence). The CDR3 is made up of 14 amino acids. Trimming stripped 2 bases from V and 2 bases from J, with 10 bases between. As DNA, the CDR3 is TGTGCCAGCAGCTTACGGCTAGCGCCCTACGAGCAGTACTTC. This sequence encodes CASSLRLAPYEQYF. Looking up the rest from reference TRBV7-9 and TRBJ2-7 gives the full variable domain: DTGVSQNPRHKITKRGQNVTFRCDPISEHNRLYWYRQTLGQGPEFLTYFQNEAQLEKSRLLSDRFSAERPKGSFSTLEIQRTEQGDSAMYLCASSLRLAPYEQYFGPGTRLTVT.

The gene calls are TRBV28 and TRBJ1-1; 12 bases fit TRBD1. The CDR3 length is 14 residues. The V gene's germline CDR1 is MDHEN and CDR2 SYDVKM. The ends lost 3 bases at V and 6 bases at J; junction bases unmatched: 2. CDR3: CASSFGTGGPEAFF. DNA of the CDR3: TGTGCCAGCAGTTTCGGGACAGGGGGCCCTGAAGCTTTCTTT. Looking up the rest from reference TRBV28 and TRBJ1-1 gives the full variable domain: DVKVTQSSRYLVKRTGEKVFLECVQDMDHENMFWYRQDPGLGLRLIYFSYDVKMKEKGDIPEGYSVSREKKERFSLILESASTNQTSMYLCASSFGTGGPEAFFGQGTRLTVV.

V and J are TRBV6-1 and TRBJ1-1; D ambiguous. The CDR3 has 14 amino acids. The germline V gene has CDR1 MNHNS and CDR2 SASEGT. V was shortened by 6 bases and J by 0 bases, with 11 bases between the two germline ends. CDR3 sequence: CASRRQGMNTEAFF. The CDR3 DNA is TGTGCCAGCAGGCGACAAGGAATGAACACTGAAGCTTTCTTT.

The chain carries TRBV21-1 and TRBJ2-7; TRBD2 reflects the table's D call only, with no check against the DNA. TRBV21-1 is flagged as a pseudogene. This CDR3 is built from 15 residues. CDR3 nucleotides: TGTGCCAGCAGCAATAGCAGACTGATTACCTACGAGCAGTACTTC. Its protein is CASSNSRLITYEQYF.

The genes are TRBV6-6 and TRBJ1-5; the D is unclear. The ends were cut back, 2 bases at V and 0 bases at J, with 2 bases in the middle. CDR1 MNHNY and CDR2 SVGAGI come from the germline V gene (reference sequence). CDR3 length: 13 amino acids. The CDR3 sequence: CASSYLSNQPQHF. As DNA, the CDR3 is TGTGCCAGCAGTTACCTTAGCAATCAGCCCCAGCATTTT.